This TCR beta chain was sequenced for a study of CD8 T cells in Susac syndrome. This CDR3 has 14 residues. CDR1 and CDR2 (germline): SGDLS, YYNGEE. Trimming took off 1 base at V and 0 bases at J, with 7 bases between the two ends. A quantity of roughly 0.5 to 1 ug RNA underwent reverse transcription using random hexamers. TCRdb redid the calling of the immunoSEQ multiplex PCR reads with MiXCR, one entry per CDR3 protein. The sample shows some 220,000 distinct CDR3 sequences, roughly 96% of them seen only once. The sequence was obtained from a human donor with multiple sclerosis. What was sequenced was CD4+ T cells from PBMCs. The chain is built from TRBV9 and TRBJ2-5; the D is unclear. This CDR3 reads CASSVFGYQETQYF. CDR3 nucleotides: TGTGCCAGCAGCGTATTCGGGTACCAAGAGACCCAGTACTTC.